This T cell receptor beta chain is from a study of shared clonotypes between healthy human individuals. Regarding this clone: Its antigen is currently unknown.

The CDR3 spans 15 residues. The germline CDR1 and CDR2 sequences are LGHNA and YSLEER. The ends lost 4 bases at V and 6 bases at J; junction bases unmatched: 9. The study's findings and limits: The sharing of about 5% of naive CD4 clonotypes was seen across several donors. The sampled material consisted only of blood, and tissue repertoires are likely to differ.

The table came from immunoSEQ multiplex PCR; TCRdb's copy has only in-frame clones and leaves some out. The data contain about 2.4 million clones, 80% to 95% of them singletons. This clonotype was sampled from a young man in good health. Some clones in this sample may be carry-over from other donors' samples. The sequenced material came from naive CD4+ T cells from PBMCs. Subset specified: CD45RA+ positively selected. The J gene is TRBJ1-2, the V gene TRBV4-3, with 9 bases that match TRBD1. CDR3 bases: TGCGCCAGCAGCCCTAGACAGGGGGGGTTCAATGGCTACACCTTC. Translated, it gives CASSPRQGGFNGYTF.